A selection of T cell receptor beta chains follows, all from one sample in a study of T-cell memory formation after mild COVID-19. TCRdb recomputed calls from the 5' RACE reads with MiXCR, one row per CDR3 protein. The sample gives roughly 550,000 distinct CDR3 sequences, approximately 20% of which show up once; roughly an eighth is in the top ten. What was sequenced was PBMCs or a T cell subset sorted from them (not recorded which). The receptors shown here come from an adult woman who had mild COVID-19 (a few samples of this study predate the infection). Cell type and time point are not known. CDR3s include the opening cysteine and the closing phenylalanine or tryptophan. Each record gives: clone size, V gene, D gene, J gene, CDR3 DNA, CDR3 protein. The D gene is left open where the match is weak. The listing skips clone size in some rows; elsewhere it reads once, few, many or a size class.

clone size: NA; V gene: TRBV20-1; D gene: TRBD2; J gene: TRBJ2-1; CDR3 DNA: TGCAGTGCCCCCGGCGGGGGGTACAATGAGCAGTTCTTC; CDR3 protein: CSAPGGGYNEQFF
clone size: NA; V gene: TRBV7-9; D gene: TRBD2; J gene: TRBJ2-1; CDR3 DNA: TGTGCCAGCACCACTAGCGGGAAAAACAATGAGCAGTTCTTC; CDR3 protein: CASTTSGKNNEQFF
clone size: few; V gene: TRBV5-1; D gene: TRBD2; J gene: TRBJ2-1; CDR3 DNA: TGCGCCAGCAGCCCACCGACTAGCTGGGTCAATGAGCAGTTCTTC; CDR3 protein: CASSPPTSWVNEQFF
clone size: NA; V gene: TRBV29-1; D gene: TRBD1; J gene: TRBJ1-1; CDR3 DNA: TGCAGCGTTGACAGTACTCCCGGGACAGGGGCATTTGGTGAAGCTTTCTTT; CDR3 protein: CSVDSTPGTGAFGEAFF
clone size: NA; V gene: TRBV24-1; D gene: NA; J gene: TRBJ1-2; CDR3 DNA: TGTGCCACCGAAAATGGGGATGGCTACACCTTC; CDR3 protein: CATENGDGYTF
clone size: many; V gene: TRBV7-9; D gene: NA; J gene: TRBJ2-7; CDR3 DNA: TGTGCCAGCAGCGACGGGACCGACGAGCAGTACTTC; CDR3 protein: CASSDGTDEQYF
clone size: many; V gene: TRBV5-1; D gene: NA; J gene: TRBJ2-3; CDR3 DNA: TGCGCCAGCAGCCCGGGTGGGATCAAGGCGGATACGCAGTATTTT; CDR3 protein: CASSPGGIKADTQYF
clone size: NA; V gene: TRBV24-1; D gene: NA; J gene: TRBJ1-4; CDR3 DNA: TGTGCCACCAGTGATCCAACCCCCTTGGACGGCGTGAGTGAAAAACTGTTTTTT; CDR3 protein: CATSDPTPLDGVSEKLFF
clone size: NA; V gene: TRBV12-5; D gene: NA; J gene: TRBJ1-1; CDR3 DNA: TGTGCTAGTGGTTTGGTACAGGATCGGCGGGGCGCCTCGAAGGCTTTCTTT; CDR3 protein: CASGLVQDRRGASKAFF
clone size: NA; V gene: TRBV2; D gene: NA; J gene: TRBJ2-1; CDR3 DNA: TGTGCCAGCAGTGGAGCGGTGCGCTACAATGAGCAGTTCTTC; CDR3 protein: CASSGAVRYNEQFF
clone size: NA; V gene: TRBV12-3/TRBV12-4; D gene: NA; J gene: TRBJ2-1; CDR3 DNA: TGTGCCAGCAGTTTTCTAGGCTACAATGAGCAGTTCTTC; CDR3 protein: CASSFLGYNEQFF
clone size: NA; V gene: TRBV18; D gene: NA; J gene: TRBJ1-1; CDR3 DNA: TGTGCCAGCTCAATAGGGGGGTACACTGAAGCTTTCTTT; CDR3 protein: CASSIGGYTEAFF
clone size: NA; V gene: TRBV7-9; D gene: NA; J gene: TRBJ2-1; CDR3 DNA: TGTGCCAGCAGCCCCCGTGTAATCTTC; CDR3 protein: CASSPRVIF
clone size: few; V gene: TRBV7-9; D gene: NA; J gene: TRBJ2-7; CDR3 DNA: TGTGCCAGCAGCTTAGGCACAGGGCCGATGTACGAGCAGTACTTC; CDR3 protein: CASSLGTGPMYEQYF
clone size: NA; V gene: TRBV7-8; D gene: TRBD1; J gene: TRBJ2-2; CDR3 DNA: TGTGCCAGCAGTTCGCATAGGACAGGGGGCGCCGGGGAGCTGTTTTTT; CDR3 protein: CASSSHRTGGAGELFF
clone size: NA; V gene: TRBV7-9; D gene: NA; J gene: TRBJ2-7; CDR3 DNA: TGTGCCAGCAGCGCGCGGGCAGGGGAGGGAGTGGAGCAGTACTTC; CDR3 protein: CASSARAGEGVEQYF
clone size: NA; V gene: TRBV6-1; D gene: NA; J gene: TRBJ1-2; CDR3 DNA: TGTGCCAGCAATCCAACAGGGAACTATGGCTACACCTTC; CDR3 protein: CASNPTGNYGYTF
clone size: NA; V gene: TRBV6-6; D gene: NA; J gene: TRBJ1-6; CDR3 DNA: TGTGCCAGCAGTTACCAAGATTCACCCCTCCACTTT; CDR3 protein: CASSYQDSPLHF
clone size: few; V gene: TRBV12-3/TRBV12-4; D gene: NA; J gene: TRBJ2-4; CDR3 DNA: TGTGCCAGCAGTTGGGGTGGGGGACGACCAGGAGGAGACATTCAGTACTTC; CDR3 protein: CASSWGGGRPGGDIQYF
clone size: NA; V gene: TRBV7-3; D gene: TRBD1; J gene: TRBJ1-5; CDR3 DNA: TGTGCCAGCAGCTCCAGACAGGGCCAGCCCCAGCATTTT; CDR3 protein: CASSSRQGQPQHF
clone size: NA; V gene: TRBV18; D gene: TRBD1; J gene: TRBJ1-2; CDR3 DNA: TGTGCCAGCTCACCCCCCGGGACAGACTATGGCTACACCTTC; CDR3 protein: CASSPPGTDYGYTF
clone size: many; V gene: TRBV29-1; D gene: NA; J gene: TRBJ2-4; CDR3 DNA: TGCAGCGTTGACAGGGGCGGTACCAAAAACATTCAGTACTTC; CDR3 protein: CSVDRGGTKNIQYF
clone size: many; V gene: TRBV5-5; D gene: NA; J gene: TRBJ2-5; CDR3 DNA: TGTGCCAGCAGCCGGGACCTTTGGGCCCTCCGGGAAGAGACCCAGTACTTC; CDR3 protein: CASSRDLWALREETQYF
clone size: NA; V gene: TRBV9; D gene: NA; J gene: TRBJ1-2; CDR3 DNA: TGTGCCAGCAGCCCCGACTGGAACTATGGCTACACCTTC; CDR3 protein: CASSPDWNYGYTF
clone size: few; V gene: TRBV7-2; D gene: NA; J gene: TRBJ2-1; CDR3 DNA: TGTGCCAGCAGCTTAGCCGGGCCATTCCAGTTCTTC; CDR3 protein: CASSLAGPFQFF
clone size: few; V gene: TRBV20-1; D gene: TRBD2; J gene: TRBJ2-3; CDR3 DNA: TGCAGTGCTAGAGCGGGACTAGCGGGAAACACAGATACGCAGTATTTT; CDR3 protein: CSARAGLAGNTDTQYF
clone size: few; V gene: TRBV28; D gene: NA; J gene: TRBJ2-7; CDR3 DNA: TGTGCCAGCAGTTCCCCCCGGAGAAGCGGTACATACGAGCAGTACTTC; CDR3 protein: CASSSPRRSGTYEQYF
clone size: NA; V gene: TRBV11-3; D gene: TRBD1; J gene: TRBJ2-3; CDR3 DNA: TGTGCCAGCAGCGCAGGACAGGGAGGACTAGATACGCAGTATTTT; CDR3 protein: CASSAGQGGLDTQYF
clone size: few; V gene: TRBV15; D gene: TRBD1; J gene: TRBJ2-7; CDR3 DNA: TGTGCCACCAGCAGAGGCCAACAGGGGCCCACCTACGAGCAGTACTTC; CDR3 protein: CATSRGQQGPTYEQYF
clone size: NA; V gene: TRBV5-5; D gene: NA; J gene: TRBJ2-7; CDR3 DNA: TGTGCCAGCAGCACAAACCGGGACTCGACCTACGAGCAGTACTTC; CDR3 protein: CASSTNRDSTYEQYF
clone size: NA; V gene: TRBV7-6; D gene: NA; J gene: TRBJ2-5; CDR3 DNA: TGTGCCAGCAGCCGGGACTGGGCGTCCCAGTACTTC; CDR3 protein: CASSRDWASQYF
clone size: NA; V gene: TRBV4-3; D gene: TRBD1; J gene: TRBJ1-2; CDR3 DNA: TGCGCCAGCAGCCAAGATCCAACTCCGACAGGGGGGGACTATGGCTACACCTTC; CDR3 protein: CASSQDPTPTGGDYGYTF
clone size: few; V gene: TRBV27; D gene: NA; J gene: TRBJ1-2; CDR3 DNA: TGTGCCAGCAGGCCTGCAGGGTCCTACTATGGCTACACCTTC; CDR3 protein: CASRPAGSYYGYTF
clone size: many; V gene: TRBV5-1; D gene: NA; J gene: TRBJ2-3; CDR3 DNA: TGCGCCAGCAGCACCCGGGACACACGCACAGATACGCAGTATTTT; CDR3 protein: CASSTRDTRTDTQYF
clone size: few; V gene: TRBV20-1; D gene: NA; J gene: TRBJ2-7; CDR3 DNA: TGCAGTGCTACCCCACGGAGCTCCTACGAGCAGTACTTC; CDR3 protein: CSATPRSSYEQYF
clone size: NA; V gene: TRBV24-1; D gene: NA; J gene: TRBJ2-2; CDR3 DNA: TGTGCCACCAGTGGGGCCCGGCCGTACACCGGGGAGCTGTTTTTT; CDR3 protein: CATSGARPYTGELFF
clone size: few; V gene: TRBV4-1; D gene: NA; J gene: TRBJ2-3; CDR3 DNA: TGCGCCAGCAGCCACCCTGTCCGGTTAGCCCCAAATACGCAGTATTTT; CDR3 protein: CASSHPVRLAPNTQYF
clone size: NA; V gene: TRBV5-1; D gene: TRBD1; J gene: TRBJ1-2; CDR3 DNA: TGCGCCAGCAGCACAGCCGGGACAGGGGATGAGCATGGCTACACCTTC; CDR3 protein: CASSTAGTGDEHGYTF
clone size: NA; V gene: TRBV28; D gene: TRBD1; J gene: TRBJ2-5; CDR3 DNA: TGTGCCAGCAGCCGTAAGGACAGGGAGTCGGGGACCCAGTACTTC; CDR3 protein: CASSRKDRESGTQYF
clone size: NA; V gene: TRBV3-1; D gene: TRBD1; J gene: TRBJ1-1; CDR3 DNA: TGTGCCAGCAGCCAAGATTCCAGGACAGGGCAGTCGGTAGCTTTCTTT; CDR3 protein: CASSQDSRTGQSVAFF
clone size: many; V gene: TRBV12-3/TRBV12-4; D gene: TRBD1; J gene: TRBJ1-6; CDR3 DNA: TGTGCCAGCAGCCAAGGACAGGGAGGATCACCCCTCCACTTT; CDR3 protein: CASSQGQGGSPLHF
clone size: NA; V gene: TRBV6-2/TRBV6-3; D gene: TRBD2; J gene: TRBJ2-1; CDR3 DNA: TGTGCCAGCTTTAACCCGGGACTAGAGCCTAATGAGCAGTTCTTC; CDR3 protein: CASFNPGLEPNEQFF
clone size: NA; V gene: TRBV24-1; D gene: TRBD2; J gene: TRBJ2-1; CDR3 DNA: TGTGCCACCAGTGTTAGGGGAGGGACTGAGCAGTTCTTC; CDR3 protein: CATSVRGGTEQFF
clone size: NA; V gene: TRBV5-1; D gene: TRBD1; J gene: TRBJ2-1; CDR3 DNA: TGCGCCAGCAGCTCTCCGGGACAGGGGCTACATGAGCAGTTCTTC; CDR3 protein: CASSSPGQGLHEQFF
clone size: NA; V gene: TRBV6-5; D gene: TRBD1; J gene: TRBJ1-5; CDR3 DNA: TGTGCCAGCAGTCTTGGGACAGGTTTTAATCAGCCCCAGCATTTT; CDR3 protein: CASSLGTGFNQPQHF
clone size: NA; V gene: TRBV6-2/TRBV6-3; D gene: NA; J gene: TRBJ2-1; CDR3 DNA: TGTGCCAGCAGTTACTCGGTAGGCGATGAGCAGTTCTTC; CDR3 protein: CASSYSVGDEQFF
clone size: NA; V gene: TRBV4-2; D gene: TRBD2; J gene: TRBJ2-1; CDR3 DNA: TGTGCCAGCAGCCAAGATTTGGCGGGAGGGAACAATGAGCAGTTCTTC; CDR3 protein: CASSQDLAGGNNEQFF
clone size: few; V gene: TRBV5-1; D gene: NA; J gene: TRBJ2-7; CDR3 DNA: TGCGCCAGCAGCTGGGAGGCGGGGGCGGATTACGAGCAGTACTTC; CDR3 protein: CASSWEAGADYEQYF
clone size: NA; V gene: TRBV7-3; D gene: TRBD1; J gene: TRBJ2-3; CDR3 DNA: TGTGCCAGCAGTTCTACAGGGGGCGCAGATACGCAGTATTTT; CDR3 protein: CASSSTGGADTQYF
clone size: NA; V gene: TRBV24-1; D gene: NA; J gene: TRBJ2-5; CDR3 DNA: TGTGCCACCAGTGCGGGGCCTAGCCAGTACCAAGAGACCCAGTACTTC; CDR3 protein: CATSAGPSQYQETQYF
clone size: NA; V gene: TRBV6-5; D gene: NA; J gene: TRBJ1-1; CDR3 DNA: TGTGCCAGCAGTTACTCCTACGGGACACCGGACAACCTTGGCACTGAAGCTTTCTTT; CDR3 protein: CASSYSYGTPDNLGTEAFF
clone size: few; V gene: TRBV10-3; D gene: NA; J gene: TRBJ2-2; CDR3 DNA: TGTGCCATCAGTGAGCACCAGCGTGCCGGGGAGCTGTTTTTT; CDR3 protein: CAISEHQRAGELFF
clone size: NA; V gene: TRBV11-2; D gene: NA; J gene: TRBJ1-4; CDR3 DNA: TGTGCCAGCAGCTCCTCCAGGGGTTCTAATGAAAAACTGTTTTTT; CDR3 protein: CASSSSRGSNEKLFF
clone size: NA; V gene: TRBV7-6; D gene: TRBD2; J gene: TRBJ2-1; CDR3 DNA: TGTGCCAGCAGCCTCCGGACTAGCGGGGGGCCGGAAGATGAGCAGTTCTTC; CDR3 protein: CASSLRTSGGPEDEQFF
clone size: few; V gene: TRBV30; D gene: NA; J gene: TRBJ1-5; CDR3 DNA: TGTGCCTGGTCCCCCCGGCCCCCCAGGGGCCATCAGCCCCAGCATTTT; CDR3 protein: CAWSPRPPRGHQPQHF
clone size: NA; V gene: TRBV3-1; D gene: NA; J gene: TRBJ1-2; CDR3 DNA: TGTGCCAGCAGCCAAGGGGTAGGGTATGGCTACACCTTC; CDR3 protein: CASSQGVGYGYTF